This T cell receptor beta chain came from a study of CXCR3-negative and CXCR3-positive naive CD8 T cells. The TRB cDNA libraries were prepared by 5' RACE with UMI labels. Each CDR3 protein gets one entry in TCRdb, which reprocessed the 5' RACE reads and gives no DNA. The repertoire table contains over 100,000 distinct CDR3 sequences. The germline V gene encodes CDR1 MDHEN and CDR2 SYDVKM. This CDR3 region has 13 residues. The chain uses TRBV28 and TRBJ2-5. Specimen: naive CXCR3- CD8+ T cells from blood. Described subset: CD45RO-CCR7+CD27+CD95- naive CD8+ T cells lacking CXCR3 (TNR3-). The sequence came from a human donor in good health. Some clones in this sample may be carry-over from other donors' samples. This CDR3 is CASSQILRETQYF.